A selection of T cell receptor beta chains follows, all from one sample in a study of T cell changes during pregnancy in multiple sclerosis. Sequencing used immunoSEQ multiplex PCR; TCRdb keeps in-frame clones, though not all of them. The sample records fewer than 90,000 clones, 85% to 95% being singletons. The sample here was peripheral blood, taken after pregnancy. These receptors all stem from a female donor in good health, enrolled as a control in a pregnancy study. Both conserved end residues are part of each CDR3. Each record gives: J gene, D gene, clone size, V gene, CDR3 length, CDR3 protein, CDR3 DNA. The D gene is left open where the match is weak. Clone size is not always given. Where it is, it says once, few, many or a class for expanded clones.

j_gene: TRBJ1-2
d_gene: NA
abundance: NA
v_gene: TRBV5-1
len: 15
CDR3aa: CASSLVGEENYGYTF
CDR3nt: TGCGCCAGCAGCTTGGTCGGGGAAGAGAACTATGGCTACACCTTC

j_gene: TRBJ2-3
d_gene: TRBD2
abundance: NA
v_gene: TRBV14
len: 16
CDR3aa: CASSQEGTSGRDTQYF
CDR3nt: TGTGCCAGCAGCCAGGAGGGGACTAGCGGGAGAGATACGCAGTATTTT

j_gene: TRBJ2-5
d_gene: TRBD1
abundance: NA
v_gene: TRBV9
len: 13
CDR3aa: CASSMTGIETQYF
CDR3nt: TGTGCCAGCAGCATGACAGGGATCGAGACCCAGTACTTC

j_gene: TRBJ2-7
d_gene: TRBD1
abundance: NA
v_gene: TRBV2
len: 15
CDR3aa: CASSLPGQGAFQQYF
CDR3nt: TGTGCCAGCAGCCTCCCGGGACAGGGCGCATTCCAGCAGTACTTC

j_gene: TRBJ1-4
d_gene: NA
abundance: NA
v_gene: TRBV7-2
len: 16
CDR3aa: CASSRLRGGFSEKLFF
CDR3nt: TGTGCCAGCAGCCGTCTCCGCGGAGGGTTTAGTGAAAAACTGTTTTTT

j_gene: TRBJ2-3
d_gene: TRBD2
abundance: NA
v_gene: TRBV7-6
len: 16
CDR3aa: CASSSLTSGGTDTQYF
CDR3nt: TGTGCCAGCAGCTCCTTGACTAGCGGGGGGACAGATACGCAGTATTTT

j_gene: TRBJ2-1
d_gene: NA
abundance: NA
v_gene: TRBV2
len: 11
CDR3aa: CASSERSEEFF
CDR3nt: TGTGCCAGCAGTGAAAGAAGCGAGGAGTTCTTC

j_gene: TRBJ2-1
d_gene: NA
abundance: NA
v_gene: TRBV7-9
len: 13
CDR3aa: CASSLGAYNEQFF
CDR3nt: TGTGCCAGCAGCTTAGGGGCATACAATGAGCAGTTCTTC

j_gene: TRBJ2-7
d_gene: TRBD1
abundance: NA
v_gene: TRBV27
len: 14
CDR3aa: CASSFSGGDYEQYF
CDR3nt: TGTGCCAGCAGTTTCTCAGGGGGTGATTACGAGCAGTACTTC

j_gene: TRBJ2-5
d_gene: TRBD1
abundance: NA
v_gene: TRBV28
len: 16
CDR3aa: CASTIPGQVGGETQYF
CDR3nt: TGTGCCAGCACTATCCCCGGACAGGTCGGCGGCGAGACCCAGTACTTC

j_gene: TRBJ2-3
d_gene: NA
abundance: NA
v_gene: TRBV11-3
len: 15
CDR3aa: CASSSDSDTEDTQYF
CDR3nt: TGTGCCAGCAGCTCAGACTCCGACACCGAGGATACGCAGTATTTT

j_gene: TRBJ1-2
d_gene: TRBD1
abundance: NA
v_gene: TRBV28
len: 17
CDR3aa: CASSPTGQGDKNYGYTF
CDR3nt: TGTGCCAGCAGTCCCACCGGACAGGGGGATAAGAACTATGGCTACACCTTC

j_gene: TRBJ1-2
d_gene: TRBD1
abundance: NA
v_gene: TRBV4-1
len: 14
CDR3aa: CASSQPTGNYGYTF
CDR3nt: TGCGCCAGCAGCCAACCGACAGGGAACTATGGCTACACCTTC

j_gene: TRBJ1-1
d_gene: TRBD1
abundance: NA
v_gene: TRBV2
len: 14
CDR3aa: CASSIDRGATEAFF
CDR3nt: TGTGCCAGCAGTATCGACAGGGGGGCCACTGAAGCTTTCTTT

j_gene: TRBJ2-4
d_gene: NA
abundance: NA
v_gene: TRBV5-1
len: 15
CDR3aa: CASSLSGEVGNIQYF
CDR3nt: TGCGCCAGCAGCTTGTCCGGGGAGGTAGGAAACATTCAGTACTTC

j_gene: TRBJ2-5
d_gene: TRBD2
abundance: NA
v_gene: TRBV4-2
len: 17
CDR3aa: CASSLWTSGRVRETQYF
CDR3nt: TGTGCCAGCAGCCTCTGGACTAGCGGGAGGGTGAGGGAGACCCAGTACTTC

j_gene: TRBJ2-5
d_gene: TRBD2
abundance: NA
v_gene: TRBV5-5
len: 16
CDR3aa: CASSLSIREGGQTQYF
CDR3nt: TGTGCCAGCAGCTTAAGTATACGGGAGGGGGGACAGACCCAGTACTTC

j_gene: TRBJ2-7
d_gene: TRBD2
abundance: NA
v_gene: TRBV4-1
len: 16
CDR3aa: CASSQGIAGGPYEQYF
CDR3nt: TGCGCCAGCAGCCAGGGGATAGCGGGAGGGCCCTACGAGCAGTACTTC

j_gene: TRBJ2-7
d_gene: NA
abundance: NA
v_gene: TRBV4-1
len: 15
CDR3aa: CASSQGASPGYEQYF
CDR3nt: TGCGCCAGCAGCCAAGGGGCTAGCCCCGGCTACGAGCAGTACTTC

j_gene: TRBJ2-3
d_gene: TRBD1
abundance: NA
v_gene: TRBV2
len: 17
CDR3aa: CASSWSMTGASTDTQYF
CDR3nt: TGTGCCAGCAGTTGGTCTATGACAGGGGCTAGCACAGATACGCAGTATTTT

j_gene: TRBJ1-4
d_gene: NA
abundance: NA
v_gene: TRBV6-1
len: 15
CDR3aa: CASSTTAAANEKLFF
CDR3nt: TGTGCCAGCAGTACCACGGCGGCAGCTAATGAAAAACTGTTTTTT

j_gene: TRBJ2-7
d_gene: NA
abundance: NA
v_gene: TRBV2
len: 13
CDR3aa: CASSGTPQYEQYF
CDR3nt: TGTGCCAGCAGTGGGACACCGCAGTACGAGCAGTACTTC

j_gene: TRBJ2-1
d_gene: TRBD2
abundance: NA
v_gene: TRBV9
len: 15
CDR3aa: CASSPLAASYNEQFF
CDR3nt: TGTGCCAGCAGCCCACTAGCGGCCTCCTACAATGAGCAGTTCTTC

j_gene: TRBJ1-2
d_gene: TRBD1
abundance: NA
v_gene: TRBV6-1
len: 15
CDR3aa: CASSIAGTANYGYTF
CDR3nt: TGTGCCAGCAGTATAGCCGGGACAGCTAACTATGGCTACACCTTC

j_gene: TRBJ2-1
d_gene: NA
abundance: NA
v_gene: TRBV18
len: 13
CDR3aa: CASSPGMAGEQFF
CDR3nt: TGTGCCAGCTCACCGGGTATGGCGGGTGAGCAGTTCTTC

j_gene: TRBJ2-5
d_gene: TRBD1
abundance: NA
v_gene: TRBV5-1
len: 14
CDR3aa: CASSFQGAEETQYF
CDR3nt: TGCGCCAGCAGCTTTCAGGGGGCAGAAGAGACCCAGTACTTC

j_gene: TRBJ2-3
d_gene: TRBD2
abundance: few
v_gene: TRBV28
len: 16
CDR3aa: CASSSLSGASTDTQYF
CDR3nt: TGTGCCAGCAGCTCCCTCAGCGGGGCTAGCACAGATACGCAGTATTTT

j_gene: TRBJ2-7
d_gene: NA
abundance: NA
v_gene: TRBV28
len: 13
CDR3aa: CASLTQTSGEQYF
CDR3nt: TGTGCCAGCCTTACTCAGACTAGTGGTGAGCAGTACTTC

j_gene: TRBJ2-3
d_gene: TRBD1
abundance: NA
v_gene: TRBV18
len: 14
CDR3aa: CASSPNRGSDTQYF
CDR3nt: TGTGCCAGCTCACCGAACAGGGGTTCCGATACGCAGTATTTT

j_gene: TRBJ1-2
d_gene: NA
abundance: NA
v_gene: TRBV28
len: 13
CDR3aa: CASRSPGPRGYTF
CDR3nt: TGTGCCAGCAGGAGTCCAGGCCCCAGGGGCTACACCTTC

j_gene: TRBJ1-5
d_gene: TRBD1
abundance: NA
v_gene: TRBV6-1
len: 15
CDR3aa: CASSESTGGNQPQHF
CDR3nt: TGTGCCAGCAGTGAATCGACAGGGGGAAATCAGCCCCAGCATTTT

j_gene: TRBJ2-3
d_gene: TRBD2
abundance: NA
v_gene: TRBV28
len: 15
CDR3aa: CASSWTSGRADTQYF
CDR3nt: TGTGCCAGCAGCTGGACTAGCGGGAGGGCGGATACGCAGTATTTT

j_gene: TRBJ2-2
d_gene: NA
abundance: NA
v_gene: TRBV4-1
len: 15
CDR3aa: CASSHAGGANGELFF
CDR3nt: TGCGCCAGCAGCCATGCTGGGGGCGCAAACGGGGAGCTGTTTTTT

j_gene: TRBJ1-5
d_gene: NA
abundance: once
v_gene: TRBV28
len: 13
CDR3aa: CASTLNRDQPQHF
CDR3nt: TGTGCCAGCACCCTTAACAGGGATCAGCCCCAGCATTTT

j_gene: TRBJ2-7
d_gene: NA
abundance: once
v_gene: TRBV6-4
len: 16
CDR3aa: CASSDSSRGVSYEQYF
CDR3nt: TGTGCCAGCAGTGACTCCAGCAGGGGGGTCTCCTACGAGCAGTACTTC

j_gene: TRBJ1-1
d_gene: TRBD1
abundance: NA
v_gene: TRBV10-3
len: 13
CDR3aa: CAITADRDTEAFF
CDR3nt: TGTGCCATCACTGCGGACAGGGACACTGAAGCTTTCTTT

j_gene: TRBJ1-4
d_gene: NA
abundance: NA
v_gene: TRBV27
len: 14
CDR3aa: CAIPDWTANEKLFF
CDR3nt: TGTGCCATCCCCGATTGGACAGCTAATGAAAAACTGTTTTTT

j_gene: TRBJ2-3
d_gene: TRBD2
abundance: NA
v_gene: TRBV7-9
len: 18
CDR3aa: CASSRGTSGGPGTDTQYF
CDR3nt: TGTGCCAGCAGCCGTGGGACTAGCGGGGGCCCTGGCACAGATACGCAGTATTTT

j_gene: TRBJ1-2
d_gene: NA
abundance: NA
v_gene: TRBV6-5
len: 14
CDR3aa: CASSGGRATSGYTF
CDR3nt: TGTGCCAGCAGTGGGGGGAGGGCGACGTCTGGCTACACCTTC

j_gene: TRBJ1-5
d_gene: TRBD1
abundance: NA
v_gene: TRBV5-1
len: 15
CDR3aa: CASSISGQGTQPQHF
CDR3nt: TGCGCCAGCAGCATTTCGGGACAGGGCACTCAGCCCCAGCATTTT

j_gene: TRBJ2-1
d_gene: TRBD2
abundance: NA
v_gene: TRBV5-1
len: 13
CDR3aa: CASSLVLAGEQFF
CDR3nt: TGCGCCAGCAGCTTGGTACTAGCGGGTGAGCAGTTCTTC

j_gene: TRBJ1-1
d_gene: TRBD1
abundance: NA
v_gene: TRBV6-6
len: 15
CDR3aa: CASSYQRQGDTEAFF
CDR3nt: TGTGCCAGCAGTTACCAAAGACAGGGGGACACTGAAGCTTTCTTT

j_gene: TRBJ1-1
d_gene: NA
abundance: NA
v_gene: TRBV5-1
len: 14
CDR3aa: CASSLQSENTEAFF
CDR3nt: TGCGCCAGCAGCCTTCAGTCAGAGAACACTGAAGCTTTCTTT

j_gene: TRBJ2-6
d_gene: TRBD1
abundance: NA
v_gene: TRBV15
len: 16
CDR3aa: CATSRGQGSGANVLTF
CDR3nt: TGTGCCACCAGCAGGGGACAGGGGTCTGGGGCCAACGTCCTGACTTTC

j_gene: TRBJ2-3
d_gene: TRBD2
abundance: NA
v_gene: TRBV27
len: 16
CDR3aa: CASSPGTSGNRDTQYF
CDR3nt: TGTGCCAGCAGTCCTGGGACTAGCGGGAATAGAGATACGCAGTATTTT

j_gene: TRBJ1-4
d_gene: TRBD1
abundance: NA
v_gene: TRBV5-1
len: 14
CDR3aa: CASSLRGGDEKLFF
CDR3nt: TGCGCCAGCAGCTTGAGAGGGGGCGATGAAAAACTGTTTTTT

j_gene: TRBJ2-1
d_gene: TRBD2
abundance: NA
v_gene: TRBV7-9
len: 15
CDR3aa: CASSLVASSGGREFF
CDR3nt: TGTGCCAGCAGCTTAGTCGCTAGCTCGGGGGGGAGAGAGTTCTTC

j_gene: TRBJ1-2
d_gene: TRBD1
abundance: NA
v_gene: TRBV28
len: 14
CDR3aa: CASSPGQGTGGYTF
CDR3nt: TGTGCCAGCAGCCCGGGACAGGGGACCGGGGGCTACACCTTC

j_gene: TRBJ2-1
d_gene: TRBD2
abundance: NA
v_gene: TRBV5-1
len: 15
CDR3aa: CASSILAGGNNEQFF
CDR3nt: TGCGCCAGCAGCATCCTAGCGGGAGGGAACAATGAGCAGTTCTTC

j_gene: TRBJ1-2
d_gene: NA
abundance: NA
v_gene: TRBV28
len: 13
CDR3aa: CASSLSRGYGYTF
CDR3nt: TGTGCCAGCAGTCTAAGTAGGGGGTATGGCTACACCTTC

j_gene: TRBJ2-1
d_gene: TRBD2
abundance: NA
v_gene: TRBV5-4
len: 13
CDR3aa: CASSPTSGRTQFF
CDR3nt: TGTGCCAGCAGCCCGACTAGCGGGAGGACTCAGTTCTTC

j_gene: TRBJ2-5
d_gene: TRBD2
abundance: NA
v_gene: TRBV7-2
len: 15
CDR3aa: CASSLSGRASETQYF
CDR3nt: TGTGCCAGCAGCCTAAGCGGGAGGGCGTCGGAGACCCAGTACTTC

j_gene: TRBJ1-2
d_gene: NA
abundance: NA
v_gene: TRBV6-5
len: 15
CDR3aa: CASSPSALANYGYTF
CDR3nt: TGTGCCAGCAGTCCGTCGGCCCTAGCTAACTATGGCTACACCTTC

j_gene: TRBJ1-1
d_gene: NA
abundance: few
v_gene: TRBV28
len: 14
CDR3aa: CATVQRPENTEAFF
CDR3nt: TGTGCCACCGTCCAGAGGCCCGAGAACACTGAAGCTTTCTTT